The entry below gives a single TCR beta chain sequence along with its context. The antigen remains undetermined. These data are taken from a study of T cells in narcolepsy. Study information: Patients with NT1 or NT2 and healthy control donors were enrolled. Overall study findings and caveats: Reportedly, autoreactive clonotypes were serially detected in patients' blood but not controls'.

Germline V gene data show CDR1 as SGHTA and CDR2 as FQGNSA. The V gene lost 0 bases and the J gene lost 1 base, with 6 bases spanning the gap. The CDR3 consists of 15 residues. Measured with immunoSEQ multiplex PCR; TCRdb has only the in-frame clones, and not every one. Here the sample spans around 39,000 clones, over 75% being singletons. The chain recombines TRBV7-2 with TRBJ1-4; weak D call: TRBD1 (5 bases). The TCR was taken from a human donor with narcolepsy. The specimen sequenced was CD45RA- memory CD4+ T cells from PBMCs. The CDR3, as DNA: TGTGCCAGCAGCTTAGCGGGGGGAACTAATGAAAAACTGTTTTTT. As protein: CASSLAGGTNEKLFF.